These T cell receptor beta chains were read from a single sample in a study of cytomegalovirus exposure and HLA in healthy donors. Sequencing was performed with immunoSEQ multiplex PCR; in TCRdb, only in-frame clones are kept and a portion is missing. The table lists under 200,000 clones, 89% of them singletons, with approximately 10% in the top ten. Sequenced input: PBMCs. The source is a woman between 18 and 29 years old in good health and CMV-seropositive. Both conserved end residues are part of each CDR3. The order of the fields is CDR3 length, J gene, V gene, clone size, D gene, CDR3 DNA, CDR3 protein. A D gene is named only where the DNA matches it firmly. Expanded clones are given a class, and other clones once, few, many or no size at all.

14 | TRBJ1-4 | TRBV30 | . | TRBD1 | TGTGCCTGGAGCCCGGACAGGGGAGTCGGAAAACTGTTTTTT | CAWSPDRGVGKLFF
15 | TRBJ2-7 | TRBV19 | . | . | TGTGCCAGTAGTATCGGAGTTTCTCCTACTTACGAGCAGTACTTC | CASSIGVSPTYEQYF
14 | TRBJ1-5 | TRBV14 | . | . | TGTGCCAGCAGCCCCGGAGGTGCCAATCAGCCCCAGCATTTT | CASSPGGANQPQHF
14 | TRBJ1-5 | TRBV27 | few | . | TGTGCCAGCAGTTATGAGGGAAGGAATCAGCCCCAGCATTTT | CASSYEGRNQPQHF
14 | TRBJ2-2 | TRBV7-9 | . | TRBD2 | TGTGCCAGCACCCTGGGACTAGCGGCCGGGGAGCTGTTTTTT | CASTLGLAAGELFF
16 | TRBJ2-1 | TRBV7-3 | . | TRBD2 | TGTGCCAGCAGCTCCGGTAGACTAGCGGGAGCGGATGAGCAGTTCTTC | CASSSGRLAGADEQFF
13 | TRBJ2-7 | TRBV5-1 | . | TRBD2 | TGCGCCAGCAGTAGCGGGAGTCGCCACGAGCAGTACTTC | CASSSGSRHEQYF
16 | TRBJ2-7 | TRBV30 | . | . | TGTGCCTGGAGTGTCCCCGGGAACCTAGGGAGCTACGAGCAGTACTTC | CAWSVPGNLGSYEQYF
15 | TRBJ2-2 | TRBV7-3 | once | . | TGTGCCAGCAGCCTAACAACAGGGAACACCGGGGAGCTGTTTTTT | CASSLTTGNTGELFF
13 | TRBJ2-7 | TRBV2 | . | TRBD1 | TGTGCCAGCAGTGAACCGGACAGGGCCGAGCAGTACTTC | CASSEPDRAEQYF
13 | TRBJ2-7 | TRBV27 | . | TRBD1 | TGTGCCGGACATGACAGGGAGCCCTACGAGCAGTACTTC | CAGHDREPYEQYF
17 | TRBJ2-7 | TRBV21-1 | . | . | TGTGCCAGCAGCAGCCCCCGCAGACGGCGGGACTCCTACGAGCAGTACTTC | CASSSPRRRRDSYEQYF
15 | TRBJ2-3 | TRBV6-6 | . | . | TGTGCCAGCAGTTACGGGGGACTCGGAAAAGATACGCAGTATTTT | CASSYGGLGKDTQYF
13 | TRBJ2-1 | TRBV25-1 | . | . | TGTGCCAGCAGTGAAGGGTGGGGGGATGAGCAGTTCTTC | CASSEGWGDEQFF
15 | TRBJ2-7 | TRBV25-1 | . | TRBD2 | TGTGCCAGCACCATGGGACTAGCGGGAACCTACGAGCAGTACTTC | CASTMGLAGTYEQYF
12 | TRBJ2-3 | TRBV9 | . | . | TGTGCCAGCAGCCCCCAGACAGATACGCAGTATTTT | CASSPQTDTQYF
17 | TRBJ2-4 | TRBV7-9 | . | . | TGTGCCAGCAGCTTAAGGCGACAGATGCTAGCCAAAAACATTCAGTACTTC | CASSLRRQMLAKNIQYF
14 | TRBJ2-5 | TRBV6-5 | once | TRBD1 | TGTGCCAGCAGTTCTCCGGGACAGCAAGAGACCCAGTACTTC | CASSSPGQQETQYF
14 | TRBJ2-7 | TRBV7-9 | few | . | TGTGCCAGCAGCATAGTGATGGCACCCTACGAGCAGTACTTC | CASSIVMAPYEQYF
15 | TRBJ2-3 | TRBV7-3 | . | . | TGTGCCAGCAGCCCAACAGGGTCTGACACAGATACGCAGTATTTT | CASSPTGSDTDTQYF
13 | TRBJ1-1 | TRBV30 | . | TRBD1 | TGTGCCTGGAGTGTAGGTGGGACAGACCGAGCTTTCTTT | CAWSVGGTDRAFF
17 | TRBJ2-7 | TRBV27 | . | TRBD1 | TGTGCCAGCAGTTTACTTAGCTGGGGACAGGGAAACCACGAGCAGTACTTC | CASSLLSWGQGNHEQYF
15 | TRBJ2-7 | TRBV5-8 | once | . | TGTGCCAGCAGGGTAGATCTAGCGACGTCCTACGAGCAGTACTTC | CASRVDLATSYEQYF
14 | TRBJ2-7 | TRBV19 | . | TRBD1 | TGTGCCAGTGGGACAGGGACCAATAGCTACGAGCAGTACTTC | CASGTGTNSYEQYF
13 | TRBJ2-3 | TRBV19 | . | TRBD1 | TGTGCCAGTAGGGACAGGGCGACAGATACGCAGTATTTT | CASRDRATDTQYF
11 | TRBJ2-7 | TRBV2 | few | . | TGTGCCAGCAGTGGCGCCTACGAGCAGTACTTC | CASSGAYEQYF